These 2 T cell receptor beta chains were sequenced from one sample in a study of blood T cell repertoires in COVID-19. Profiled with immunoSEQ multiplex PCR; TCRdb holds only in-frame clones, not every one. The sample gives 44,000 or so clones, approximately 88% of which show up once; about 4.1% is in the top ten. The source material was peripheral blood. The receptors stem from a man aged 45-65 years with active COVID-19.

The V and J genes are TRBV27 and TRBJ2-7; perhaps TRBD1 as D (6 bases). The CDR3 is 12 residues long. Trimming stripped 8 bases from V and 6 bases from J, with 14 bases between. Germline CDR1 reads MNHEY; CDR2 reads SMNVEV (reference sequence). CDR3 nucleotide sequence: TGTGCCAGCCCCGACAGGAGAAGCGAGCAGTACTTC. The encoded protein is CASPDRRSEQYF.

The rearrangement uses TRBV6-1 and TRBJ1-1, with a weak D call TRBD1 (6 bases). The germline V and J ends were trimmed by 1 base and 2 bases, with 14 bases remaining between them. Germline CDR1 MNHNS, CDR2 SASEGT. The CDR3 has 16 amino acids. The CDR3 DNA is TGTGCCAGCAGTGAAGGGTGGGGCAGGGGAAACACTGAAGCTTTCTTT. Protein: CASSEGWGRGNTEAFF.